This T cell receptor (beta chain) came from a study of T cell changes during pregnancy in multiple sclerosis. Sequenced by immunoSEQ multiplex PCR; TCRdb stores in-frame clones only, minus some. The sample consists of approximately 100,000 clones, roughly nine tenths of them appearing once. This CDR3 region has 18 residues. The V gene lost 1 base and the J gene lost 4 bases, with 23 bases spanning the gap. The V gene's germline CDR1 is SGHAT and CDR2 FQNNGV. This material consisted of peripheral blood, taken after pregnancy. The clonotype originates from a female donor with multiple sclerosis, enrolled in a pregnancy study. The chain joins TRBV11-2 to TRBJ2-7; D possibly corresponds to TRBD1 (5 bases). The CDR3 DNA sequence: TGTGCCAGCAGCTTAGGGACCCCAGTCCAACTCCCAGGGTACGAGCAGTACTTC. Translating gives CASSLGTPVQLPGYEQYF. Supplemented by reference TRBV11-2 and TRBJ2-7, the full variable domain reads EAGVAQSPRYKIIEKRQSVAFWCNPISGHATLYWYQQILGQGPKLLIQFQNNGVVDDSQLPKDRFSAERLKGVDSTLKIQPAKLEDSAVYLCASSLGTPVQLPGYEQYFGPGTRLTVT.